Presented here are 12 T cell receptor beta chains from one specimen sequenced in a study of Ad26.COV2.S vaccination and SARS-CoV-2 variants. Assay: immunoSEQ multiplex PCR; the TCRdb copy retains only in-frame clones and omits some. The sample lists more than 300,000 clones, about 86% occurring once. Treatment defined: around 19 received Ad26.COV2.S at low or high dose, single or two shots; roughly 5 received placebo; per-sample allocation not given. Sampling was performed 63 days after the first vaccine or placebo injection. Sequencing used peripheral blood, obtained in a trial of Ad26.COV2.S vaccine versus placebo. Every receptor here comes from a person aged 18-60 years who received the Ad26.COV2.S COVID-19 vaccine or a placebo.

CDR3: CAWGQGAYEQYF. The CDR3, as DNA: TGTGCCTGGGGACAGGGGGCCTACGAGCAGTACTTC. The V call is TRBV30, the J call TRBJ2-7; 10 nucleotides align to TRBD1. After removal of 5 bases from V and 2 bases from J, the junction contained 0 bases not matched to a gene. Germline CDR1 GTSNPN, CDR2 SVGIG (reference sequence). The CDR3 runs 12 residues.

V is TRBV11-2 and J is TRBJ1-1; TRBD1 might be the D (5 bases). Germline V lookup: CDR1 SGHAT, CDR2 FQNNGV. CDR3 length: 15 residues. Trimming pared 0 bases from V and 6 bases from J, leaving 14 bases between. The CDR3 region has the DNA TGTGCCAGCAGCTTAGATGGTTACCCGGGGGCTGAAGCTTTCTTT. Translating gives CASSLDGYPGAEAFF.

The gene calls are TRBV6-2 or TRBV6-3 and TRBJ2-5; D call uncertain. The CDR3 is made up of 12 amino acids. Deletions cut 2 bases from V and 7 bases from J, with 8 bases between. Germline loops: CDR1 MNHEY, CDR2 SVGEGT. CDR3 nucleotide sequence: TGTGCCAGCAGTTACAGCTCAGGGACCCAGTACTTC. Its protein is CASSYSSGTQYF.

This chain joins TRBV5-5 and TRBJ1-1, with D hard to call. Per germline, CDR1 SGHKS and CDR2 YYEKEE (reference sequence). This CDR3 is 15 amino acids long. V lost 4 bases and J lost 1, with 14 bases in between. The CDR3 protein is CASSAEVWRNTEAFF. The CDR3 bases are TGTGCCAGCAGCGCCGAAGTATGGCGGAACACTGAAGCTTTCTTT.

This chain uses TRBV18 with TRBJ2-2, with 8 positions matching TRBD2. This CDR3 region has 17 residues. In germline, CDR1 is KGHSH, CDR2 LQKENI. V trimming: 3 bases; J trimming: 4 bases; junction bases outside the gene matches: 10. CDR3 coding DNA: TGTGCCAGCTCACCGCGTCCCGGGGGGGCGGTCACCGGGGAGCTGTTTTTT. This gives the protein CASSPRPGGAVTGELFF.

The chain couples TRBV6-1 to TRBJ1-2; D ambiguous. Germline CDR1 is MNHNS and CDR2 is SASEGT. CDR3 size: 13 residues. The ends were cut back, 1 base at V and 2 bases at J, with 5 bases in the middle. The CDR3 region is CASSEDSNYGYTF. The CDR3 nucleotides read TGTGCCAGCAGTGAAGACAGCAACTATGGCTACACCTTC.

The J gene is TRBJ2-3, the V gene TRBV19, with 7 bases fitting TRBD1. Germline CDR1 is LNHDA and CDR2 is SQIVND (reference sequence). Trimming took 10 bases from V and 3 from J; bases not matched to a gene: 13. The CDR3 sequence is 15 residues long. DNA for the CDR3: TGTGCCACCAGGGGGAGTGAAAGGGGGACAGATACGCAGTATTTT. This sequence encodes CATRGSERGTDTQYF. The full variable domain, its missing parts supplied by reference TRBV19 and TRBJ2-3, is DGGITQSPKYLFRKEGQNVTLSCEQNLNHDAMYWYRQDPGQGLRLIYYSQIVNDFQKGDIAEGYSVSREKKESFPLTVTSAQKNPTAFYLCATRGSERGTDTQYFGPGTRLTVL.

The V and J genes are TRBV5-1 and TRBJ2-1; TRBD2 matches 10 bases. This CDR3 comprises 16 residues. The V gene's germline CDR1 is SGHRS and CDR2 YFSETQ. V shed 3 bases, J shed 4 bases, and the junction held 7 bases outside the gene matches. This CDR3 reads CASSSMPSGGYNEQFF. CDR3 DNA: TGCGCCAGCAGCTCGATGCCTAGCGGGGGATACAATGAGCAGTTCTTC.

V and J are TRBV5-1 and TRBJ2-1; D is tentatively TRBD1 or TRBD2 (5 bases each). V lost 4 bases to trimming and J lost 4 bases, with 15 bases between them. Germline V gene data show CDR1 as SGHRS and CDR2 as YFSETQ. The CDR3 is 15 amino acids. The CDR3 is CASSAPRGEYNEQFF. CDR3 coding DNA: TGCGCCAGCAGCGCTCCTAGGGGAGAGTACAATGAGCAGTTCTTC.

The chain uses TRBV2 and TRBJ1-1; no definite D call. The CDR3 consists of 13 residues. Trimming removed 5 bases from V and 0 bases from J, with 7 bases in between. From germline, CDR1 is SNHLY and CDR2 FYNNEI. The CDR3 spells CASSTTMNTEAFF. In nucleotides, the CDR3 is TGTGCCAGCAGTACGACAATGAACACTGAAGCTTTCTTT.

The chain joins TRBV29-1 to TRBJ1-2; D is unresolved. V dropped 4 bases and J dropped 3 bases, with 15 bases sitting between them. The CDR3 contains 14 residues. CDR1 is SQVTM and CDR2 is ANQGSEA in the germline V gene. The CDR3 bases are TGCAGCGTTGTATCCAGTCCAGCCCACTATGGCTACACCTTC. This gives the protein CSVVSSPAHYGYTF. The variable domain in full, with the rest retrieved from reference TRBV29-1 and TRBJ1-2, is SAVISQKPSRDICQRGTSLTIQCQVDSQVTMMFWYRQQPGQSLTLIATANQGSEATYESGFVIDKFPISRPNLTFSTLTVSNMSPEDSSIYLCSVVSSPAHYGYTFGSGTRLTVV.

J is TRBJ1-2 and V is TRBV18; D gene ambiguous. The CDR3 runs to 13 residues. The ends were cut back, 6 bases at V and 4 bases at J, with 12 bases in the middle. Germline CDR1 is KGHSH and CDR2 is LQKENI. This CDR3 reads CASSPGRSYGYTF. CDR3 DNA: TGTGCCAGCTCCCCTGGCAGGTCCTATGGCTACACCTTC.